This TCR beta chain was observed in a study of blood T cell repertoires in COVID-19. Original analysis: How many nucleated cells were present was estimated from reference gene primer amplification. TCRdb's table, derived via immunoSEQ multiplex PCR, lists solely in-frame clones and lacks some. The V and J calls and clone size are taken from that table; D and trimming were inferred from the DNA. The data contain roughly 140,000 clones, 70% to 85% of them singletons. V was pared by 2 bases and J by 6 bases, with 22 bases between. CDR1 SGHTA and CDR2 FQGTGA come from the germline V gene. The CDR3 sequence is 17 residues long.

The chain recombines TRBV7-3 with TRBJ1-2; tentative D call: TRBD1 (6 bases). This clonotype originated in a woman between 45 and 60 years old in a cohort sampled during active or convalescent COVID-19. The sample was peripheral blood. The CDR3 bases are TGTGCCAGCAGCTTACAAGGTGCTGGTGCAGGGGTAGATGGCTACACCTTC. This translates into CASSLQGAGAGVDGYTF.